This T cell receptor beta chain was recovered during a study of blood T cell repertoires in COVID-19. At the level of the study: Sites across the United States, Italy and Spain contributed samples from acute and convalescent COVID-19.

Trimming cost V 4 bases and J 7 bases, with 21 bases left between them. The germline CDR1 and CDR2 sequences are SGHRS and YFSETQ. The CDR3 has 15 residues. In the source study's methods: By means of reference gene primer amplification, nucleated cell counts were estimated. Using immunoSEQ multiplex PCR, the repertoire was profiled, and TCRdb retains in-frame clones only, with some absent. V and J calls and clone size follow that table, whereas D and trimming were derived from the DNA. This sample has 150,000 to 250,000 clones, with approximately 90% found just once. Participant-given clinical history determined each cohort assignment.

The receptor was isolated from a woman aged 25 to 39 who had recovered from COVID-19. The sample was PBMCs or T cells enriched from blood (not recorded which). This chain links TRBV5-1 with TRBJ2-7; D is possibly TRBD2 (6 bases). Written as DNA, the CDR3 is TGCGCCAGCAGCCCTCCGGGACTCGCTGGGTTAGAGCAGTACTTC. The encoded protein is CASSPPGLAGLEQYF. The variable domain in full, with the rest retrieved from reference TRBV5-1 and TRBJ2-7, is KAGVTQTPRYLIKTRGQQVTLSCSPISGHRSVSWYQQTPGQGLQFLFEYFSETQRNKGNFPGRFSGRQFSNSRSEMNVSTLELGDSALYLCASSPPGLAGLEQYFGPGTRLTVT.